The 11 T cell receptor beta chains below come from one sample, sequenced in a study of blood T cell repertoires in COVID-19. Data came from immunoSEQ multiplex PCR; TCRdb stores just in-frame clones and leaves some out. This sample has roughly 100,000 clones, with roughly 80% found just once. Specimen: peripheral blood. The receptors derive from a woman aged 80 or over with acute or convalescent COVID-19.

This chain links TRBV18 with TRBJ1-3; 7 positions match TRBD1. The CDR3 has 16 residues. Losses at the gene ends were 3 bases for V and 0 bases for J; bases not matched to a gene: 5. The germline CDR1 and CDR2 sequences are KGHSH and LQKENI. CDR3 DNA: TGTGCCAGCTCACCCGGGACAGCCTCCTCTGGAAACACCATATATTTT. As protein: CASSPGTASSGNTIYF.

The CDR3 loop reads CSVQITGSYEQYV. The CDR3 coding sequence is TGCAGCGTGCAGATTACAGGTTCCTACGAGCAGTACGTC. V gene TRBV29-1 combines with J gene TRBJ2-7; a weak D match, TRBD1 (5 bases). Germline V gene sequence: CDR1 SQVTM, CDR2 ANQGSEA. The V gene lost 6 bases and the J gene lost 1 base, with 13 bases spanning the gap. This CDR3 region has 13 residues.

Comment on this clone: This CDR3 is also generated by other DNA sequences in the sample. The J gene is TRBJ2-5, the V gene TRBV18, with 10 bases identical to TRBD1. The CDR3 sequence is 15 residues long. Germline V gene data show CDR1 as KGHSH and CDR2 as LQKENI. V trimming: 3 bases; J trimming: 0 bases; junction bases outside the gene matches: 1. The CDR3 loop reads CASSPGTGDQETQYF. The CDR3, as DNA: TGTGCCAGCTCACCCGGGACAGGGGACCAAGAGACCCAGTACTTC.

The gene calls are TRBV4-1 and TRBJ1-1; D may be TRBD1 (5 bases). Germline values: CDR1 MGHRA, CDR2 YSYEKL. Trimming shortened V by 2 bases and J by 5 bases, and 12 bases separated the two germline ends. CDR3 size: 14 residues. The CDR3 protein is CASSQQGGLTEAFF. The CDR3 nucleotides are TGCGCCAGCAGCCAACAGGGAGGATTAACTGAAGCTTTCTTT.

The chain carries TRBV24-1 and TRBJ1-5; perhaps TRBD1 as D (5 bases). V lost 2 bases and J lost 2, with 12 bases in between. Per germline, CDR1 KGHDR and CDR2 SFDVKD. The CDR3 is 16 amino acids. CDR3: CATSDYQRGGNQPQHF. The DNA of the CDR3 is TGTGCCACCAGTGATTACCAGCGGGGGGGCAATCAGCCCCAGCATTTT.

About this clone: The germline gene is not matched at one end of the junction; a read error may be the cause. This chain links TRBV12-5 with TRBJ1-4; TRBD1 is a possible D gene (5 bases). The CDR3 runs to 15 residues. Germline loops: CDR1 LGHNT, CDR2 FRNRAP. The CDR3, as DNA: TGTGCTAGTGGTTTGAGTCAGATAGGGGCTAAGGGTTTAGTTTTT. Encoded protein: CASGLSQIGAKGLVF. The full variable domain, in which reference TRBV12-5 and TRBJ1-4 provide the parts outside the CDR3, is DARVTQTPRHKVTEMGQEVTMRCQPILGHNTVFWYRQTMMQGLELLAYFRNRAPLDDSGMPKDRFSAEMPDATLATLKIQPSEPRDSAVYFCASGLSQIGAKGLVFGSGTQLSVL.

V gene TRBV6-5 combines with J gene TRBJ2-2; 14 bases match TRBD2. This CDR3 has 15 residues. Looked up from germline, CDR1 is MNHEY and CDR2 is SVGAGI. The junction had 1 base not matched to a gene; V was cut back by 4 bases and J by 6 bases. CDR3 sequence reads: CASSLGLAGAGELFF. The CDR3 nucleotides are TGTGCCAGCAGTTTGGGACTAGCGGGAGCCGGGGAGCTGTTTTTT.

This clone has only a few counts. The V and J genes are TRBV24-1 and TRBJ2-5; TRBD2 matches at 8 bases. This CDR3 region has 16 residues. V shed 0 bases and J 2 bases; nucleotides not matched to a gene: 4. The germline gives CDR1 KGHDR, CDR2 SFDVKD. In DNA form, the CDR3 reads TGTGCCACCAGTGATTTGAGAGCGGGAGAGCAAGAGACCCAGTACTTC. The encoded protein is CATSDLRAGEQETQYF.

CDR3 region: CASSKQGGYGYTF. Here the CDR3 DNA reads TGTGCCAGCAGCAAACAGGGGGGGTATGGCTACACCTTC. The rearrangement uses TRBV3-1 (or the pseudogene TRBV3-2) and TRBJ1-2; the match to TRBD1 covers 8 bases. V lost 5 bases and J lost 5; bases outside the gene matches: 4. Germline V gene sequence: CDR1 LGHDT, CDR2 YNNKEL (reference sequence). This CDR3 comprises 13 residues.

The rearrangement joins TRBV5-8 to TRBJ2-7, with D perhaps matching TRBD2 (6 bases). Trimming removed 6 bases from V and 5 bases from J, with 15 bases in between. The CDR3 runs to 13 residues. Looked up from germline, CDR1 is SGHTS and CDR2 is YDEGEE. The CDR3 bases are TGTGCCAGCACCACCCGGTGGGGGGACGAGCAGTACGTC. It translates to CASTTRWGDEQYV.

The V and J genes are TRBV4-1 and TRBJ2-5; the match to TRBD2 covers 15 bases. The CDR3 covers 16 residues. CDR1 is MGHRA, CDR2 YSYEKL, per germline. Unmatched junction bases numbered 4, after V lost 3 bases and J lost 5 bases. CDR3 region: CASSQGLAGGYETQYF. The CDR3 DNA reads TGCGCCAGCAGCCAGGGACTAGCGGGAGGATACGAGACCCAGTACTTC.